The 11 T cell receptor beta chains in this list originate from one sample, sequenced in a study of a mutant IDH1 vaccine in newly diagnosed glioma. Clones were read by immunoSEQ multiplex PCR, and TCRdb kept only the in-frame ones, dropping some. The sample shows tens of thousands of clones, around 75% of them seen only once. These receptors' targets are unknown. Noted time point: week 47, end of study. Vaccine doses each comprised 300 ug of mutant IDH1 20-mer peptide, with topical imiquimod. The specimen was PBMCs, collected from a glioma patient whose treatment included an IDH1 peptide vaccine. These receptors came from a man in his forties with glioma.

The chain uses TRBV7-9 and TRBJ1-1; D might be TRBD1 (5 bases). The CDR3 length is 14 residues. V gave up 6 bases and J gave up 2 bases, with 13 bases separating them. From germline, CDR1 is SEHNR and CDR2 FQNEAQ (reference sequence). For the CDR3, the DNA is TGTGCCAGCAGACAGCGGGACGCAAACACTGAAGCTTTCTTT. Residues: CASRQRDANTEAFF.

This rearrangement joins TRBV5-1 to TRBJ2-1, with D hard to call. There are 14 residues in the CDR3. CDR1 SGHRS and CDR2 YFSETQ come from the germline V gene. With 0 bases removed from V and 8 bases from J, the gap between germline ends came to 12 bases. Written as DNA, the CDR3 is TGCGCCAGCAGCTTGGGCCAGGTTAAGGATGAGCAGTTCTTC. Residues: CASSLGQVKDEQFF.

The chain links TRBV19 to TRBJ2-2; D is unclear. V was clipped by 5 bases and J by 4 bases, with 11 bases between them. There are 14 residues in the CDR3. CDR1 is LNHDA and CDR2 is SQIVND in the germline V gene (reference sequence). Written as DNA, the CDR3 is TGTGCCAGTAGTTTGTGGAGAGGCACCGGGGAGCTGTTTTTT. This sequence encodes CASSLWRGTGELFF.

V and J are TRBV30 and TRBJ2-1, with D maybe TRBD2 (5 bases). Germline CDR1 GTSNPN, CDR2 SVGIG (reference sequence). Trimming took off 0 bases at V and 0 bases at J, with 12 bases between the two ends. The CDR3 has 16 amino acids. CDR3 loop: CAWSVSGLASYNEQFF. CDR3 nucleotide sequence: TGTGCCTGGAGTGTATCTGGTCTAGCCTCCTACAATGAGCAGTTCTTC.

In this sample, this clone turned up a few times. The CDR3 DNA sequence: TGTGCCAGCACCCCTGGCACTCGCAATCAGCCCCAGCATTTT. It translates to CASTPGTRNQPQHF. The V gene is TRBV2, the J gene TRBJ1-5; D uncertain. CDR3 size: 14 residues. Germline V gene data show CDR1 as SNHLY and CDR2 as FYNNEI. Trimming removed 7 bases at V and 2 bases at J, with 12 bases between.

This clone was observed a handful of times. This rearrangement joins TRBV7-9 to TRBJ2-3, with D perhaps matching TRBD1 or TRBD2 (6 bases each). The germline V and J ends were trimmed by 5 bases and 4 bases, with 10 bases remaining between them. The CDR3 is 13 amino acids. The germline V gene has CDR1 SEHNR and CDR2 FQNEAQ (reference sequence). CDR3 sequence (DNA): TGTGCCAGCAGCCCCCGGGGGCCAGATACGCAGTATTTT. This gives the protein CASSPRGPDTQYF.

The chain employs TRBV6-5 and TRBJ2-3; perhaps TRBD2 as D (6 bases). The CDR3 loop spans 16 amino acids. V was cut by 0 bases and J by 3 bases, with 13 bases left in between. Germline V gene data show CDR1 as MNHEY and CDR2 as SVGAGI. CDR3 bases: TGTGCCAGCAGTTACTCGGGGCGGGCGGGGACAGATACGCAGTATTTT. It is translated as CASSYSGRAGTDTQYF.

DNA of the CDR3: TGCGCCAGCAGCCGTGGGGGACTAGCGTTATTAGGGGATACGCAGTATTTT. Residues: CASSRGGLALLGDTQYF. The rearrangement uses TRBV4-1 and TRBJ2-3; 10 bases are a match to TRBD2. The V segment lost 4 bases and the J segment 6 bases; nucleotides outside the gene matches: 13. CDR1 and CDR2 (germline): MGHRA, YSYEKL. This CDR3 is 17 amino acids long.

This clone was picked up a small number of times. V usage is TRBV30 and J usage is TRBJ1-5; D might be TRBD1 (6 bases). The ends were cut back, 1 base at V and 6 bases at J, with 13 bases in the middle. The CDR3 has 14 amino acids. Germline V gene lookup returns CDR1 GTSNPN and CDR2 SVGIG (reference sequence). CDR3 region: CAWSAGGAGQPQHF. In DNA form, the CDR3 reads TGTGCCTGGAGTGCGGGGGGCGCAGGTCAGCCCCAGCATTTT.

The CDR3 sequence is CASTQSSGSSYNEQFF. The DNA for the CDR3 is TGTGCCAGTACCCAATCTAGCGGGAGCTCCTACAATGAGCAGTTCTTC. J is TRBJ2-1 and V is TRBV19; 10 bases match TRBD2. Trimming took 7 bases from V and 0 from J; bases not matched to a gene: 6. CDR1 is LNHDA, CDR2 SQIVND, per germline (reference sequence). The CDR3 runs to 16 residues.

The chain couples TRBV6-1 to TRBJ1-1; no reliable D call. Per germline, CDR1 MNHNS and CDR2 SASEGT. The CDR3 consists of 14 residues. With 3 bases removed from V and 1 base from J, the gap between germline ends came to 9 bases. CDR3 sequence: CASSEYTGNTEAFF. In DNA, the CDR3 is TGTGCCAGCAGTGAGTACACGGGGAACACTGAAGCTTTCTTT.